One and the same sample provided the 26 T cell receptor beta chains below, sequenced in a study of naive and memory T cell subsets. Two oligonucleotides, mixed equimolar, formed the beta constant-region primer covering TRBC1 and TRBC2. Ligated cDNA was amplified by four rounds of PCR with nested alpha and beta constant-region primers and SP2. Each CDR3 protein is one row after TCRdb ran MiXCR on the UMI-ligation and nested PCR reads. This sample has roughly 130,000 distinct CDR3 sequences, with 35% to 40% found just once. Sequenced: central memory CD4+ T cells from blood. The receptors stem from a human donor in good health.

The table lists this clonotype with a few counts. The V and J genes are TRBV4-1 and TRBJ2-7; tentatively, D is TRBD2 (5 bases). CDR1 MGHRA and CDR2 YSYEKL come from the germline V gene. V lost 0 bases and J lost 3, with 12 bases in between. There are 15 residues in the CDR3. CDR3 protein: CASSQDYGVGYEQYF. DNA for the CDR3: TGCGCCAGCAGCCAAGATTACGGGGTCGGCTACGAGCAGTACTTC.

The V gene is TRBV6-2 or TRBV6-3, the J gene TRBJ2-7; either TRBD1 or TRBD2 may supply D (6 bases each). V lost 7 bases to trimming and J lost 0 bases, with 19 bases between them. The CDR3 sequence is 16 residues long. Germline V gene sequence: CDR1 MNHEY, CDR2 SVGEGT. The CDR3 sequence: CASTAGEDFYSYEQYF. The CDR3 DNA follows: TGTGCCAGCACCGCAGGGGAGGACTTTTACTCCTACGAGCAGTACTTC.

The chain joins TRBV10-2 to TRBJ1-1, with D uncertain. The CDR3 is 14 amino acids. CDR1 WSHSY and CDR2 SAAADI come from the germline V gene. The V gene lost 6 bases and the J gene lost 2 bases, with 13 bases spanning the gap. DNA for the CDR3: TGCGCCAGCAGGGCGGGAACTTCAAACACTGAAGCTTTCTTT. This translates into CASRAGTSNTEAFF.

Details on this clonotype: The junction does not match germline at one end; this may be a read error. The gene calls are TRBV7-6 and TRBJ1-2, with D perhaps matching TRBD1 (5 bases). This CDR3 is built from 13 residues. The germline CDR1 and CDR2 sequences are SGHVS and FNYEAQ. CDR3 sequence reads: CASSPSAQGKFSF. Written as DNA, the CDR3 is TGTGCCAGCAGCCCAAGCGCCCAGGGTAAATTCTCCTTC.

The chain combines TRBV5-6 with TRBJ2-1; 9 bases map to TRBD2. The length of the CDR3 is 16 residues. CDR1 and CDR2 from the germline V gene are SGHDT and YYEEEE. Trimming removed 0 bases from V and 9 bases from J; junction bases left unmatched: 10. The CDR3 loop reads CASSLEASGTGGEQFF. In DNA form, the CDR3 reads TGTGCCAGCAGCTTGGAGGCTAGCGGGACTGGGGGTGAGCAGTTCTTC.

The gene calls are TRBV30 and TRBJ2-1, with D unclear. Germline V gives CDR1 GTSNPN, CDR2 SVGIG (reference sequence). CDR3 length: 11 residues. V dropped 4 bases and J dropped 9 bases, with 10 bases sitting between them. The DNA for the CDR3 is TGTGCCTGGAAAGGTAGCACTGAGCAGTTCTTC. It translates to CAWKGSTEQFF.

The J gene is TRBJ1-1, the V gene TRBV27, with 12 bases matching TRBD1. Trimming cost V 3 bases and J 1 base; bases outside gene matches: 6. The CDR3 is 17 amino acids. Germline loops: CDR1 MNHEY, CDR2 SMNVEV (reference sequence). This CDR3 reads CASSFGPGQGANTEAFF. The DNA of the CDR3 is TGTGCCAGCAGTTTTGGTCCGGGACAGGGGGCGAACACTGAAGCTTTCTTT.

In the case of this clonotype: An end of the junction does not agree with germline; a read error may underlie this. The V call is TRBV15, the J call TRBJ1-2, with D tentatively TRBD1 (5 bases). CDR1 LNHNV and CDR2 YYDKDF come from the germline V gene (reference sequence). The CDR3 covers 15 residues. The chain's CDR3 is CATSGETARTGGYTF. The CDR3 DNA is TGTGCCACCAGCGGAGAGACAGCCCGCACGGGTGGCTACACCTTC. Filled out from reference TRBV15 and TRBJ1-2, the complete variable domain reads DAMVIQNPRYQVTQFGKPVTLSCSQTLNHNVMYWYQQKSSQAPKLLFHYYDKDFNNEADTPDNFQSRRPNTSFCFLDIRSPGLGDTAMYLCATSGETARTGGYTFGSGTRLTVV.

The CDR3 loop is CAIQRERFGEQFF. The CDR3 DNA follows: TGTGCCATACAGCGGGAGAGGTTCGGTGAGCAGTTCTTC. V gene TRBV28 combines with J gene TRBJ2-1; 8 bases match TRBD2. V dropped 10 bases and J dropped 9; count of bases not matched to a gene: 11. This CDR3 has 13 amino acids. Germline CDR1 MDHEN, CDR2 SYDVKM.

This clonotype came up many times. The rearrangement links TRBV29-1 to TRBJ2-3; D not resolved. The CDR3 loop spans 12 amino acids. Trimming cost V 4 bases and J 2 bases, with 7 bases left between them. In germline, CDR1 is SQVTM, CDR2 ANQGSEA. For the CDR3, the DNA is TGCAGCGTTGTTGTGTACACAGATACGCAGTATTTT. As protein: CSVVVYTDTQYF.

V usage is TRBV10-3 and J usage is TRBJ2-1, with TRBD2 matching over 7 bases. Germline trimming cut 4 bases from V and 6 bases from J; bases unmatched to any gene: 9. The CDR3 extends over 15 amino acids. Germline values: CDR1 ENHRY, CDR2 SYGVKD. CDR3 DNA: TGTGCCATCAGTGGGCCTGCGGGAGTAGTCAATGAGCAGTTCTTC. Translated: CAISGPAGVVNEQFF.

This clonotype was detected ten times or more. The V call is TRBV6-6, the J call TRBJ2-3; the D gene could be TRBD1 or TRBD2 (6 bases each). The germline V and J ends were trimmed by 10 bases and 6 bases, with 26 bases remaining between them. This CDR3 has 16 residues. Germline V gene data show CDR1 as MNHNY and CDR2 as SVGAGI (reference sequence). In DNA form, the CDR3 reads TGTGCCATCGCCTCCTCGAGGGGGGAGCCGGGGGATACGCAGTATTTT. It is translated as CAIASSRGEPGDTQYF.

The table lists this clonotype with a few counts. The chain joins TRBV11-2 to TRBJ2-1, with D possibly called TRBD1 or TRBD2 (5 bases each). V dropped 5 bases and J dropped 8 bases, with 16 bases sitting between them. Germline lookup yields CDR1 SGHAT and CDR2 FQNNGV. This CDR3 is 14 amino acids long. CDR3 sequence reads: CASSPGPWRHEQFF. The CDR3 bases are TGTGCCAGCAGCCCGGGACCCTGGAGGCATGAGCAGTTCTTC.

The rearrangement links TRBV27 to TRBJ2-1; the match to TRBD2 covers 12 bases. Per germline, CDR1 MNHEY and CDR2 SMNVEV (reference sequence). V shed 3 bases and J 1 base; nucleotides not matched to a gene: 7. The CDR3 extends over 18 amino acids. The CDR3 is CASSFASGRVLSYNEQFF. The CDR3 coding sequence is TGTGCCAGCAGTTTCGCTAGCGGGAGGGTCCTTTCCTACAATGAGCAGTTCTTC.

This chain links TRBV3-1 with TRBJ2-1; no clear D. The ends were cut back, 1 base at V and 9 bases at J, with 4 bases in the middle. There are 11 residues in the CDR3. In germline, CDR1 is LGHDT, CDR2 YNNKEL (reference sequence). The CDR3 nucleotides read TGTGCCAGCAGCCAAGTCGGTGAGCAGTTCTTC. It specifies CASSQVGEQFF.

This chain joins TRBV12-3 or TRBV12-4 and TRBJ2-5, with 11 bases matching TRBD2. J was trimmed by 5 bases and V by 10 bases; bases with no gene match: 6. The CDR3 is made up of 13 amino acids. CDR3 DNA sequence: TGTGCCACTGGGACTAGCGGTGGTGAGACCCAGTACTTC. Protein: CATGTSGGETQYF.

This clonotype appeared once. The gene calls are TRBV20-1 and TRBJ2-3, with 9 positions matching TRBD2. Germline V gene lookup returns CDR1 DFQATT and CDR2 SNEGSKA (reference sequence). The CDR3 has 14 residues. V trimming: 5 bases; J trimming: 0 bases; junction bases outside the gene matches: 3. The CDR3 here is CSAESGGSTDTQYF. CDR3 in DNA: TGCAGTGCTGAGAGCGGGGGGAGCACAGATACGCAGTATTTT.

In its sample, this clonotype was seen a few times. This chain connects TRBV7-2 to TRBJ2-1, with 8 nucleotides matching TRBD2. CDR3 length: 16 residues. The V gene's germline CDR1 is SGHTA and CDR2 FQGNSA. Germline trimming cut 1 base from V and 10 bases from J; bases unmatched to any gene: 12. CDR3 sequence reads: CASSLDSAGVAGEQFF. The CDR3 coding sequence is TGTGCCAGCAGCTTAGATTCAGCGGGAGTAGCGGGCGAGCAGTTCTTC.

The table lists this clonotype with a few counts. The chain uses TRBV20-1 and TRBJ2-1; D perhaps matches TRBD2 (5 bases). CDR3 length equals 15 residues. CDR1 DFQATT and CDR2 SNEGSKA come from the germline V gene (reference sequence). Trimming stripped 6 bases from V and 9 bases from J, with 24 bases between. DNA of the CDR3: TGCAGTGCCCCCCACCCATTGTTAGAGGGCGGTGAGCAGTTCTTC. As protein: CSAPHPLLEGGEQFF.

V gene TRBV20-1 combines with J gene TRBJ2-7; TRBD1 or TRBD2 may be the D gene (5 bases each). V lost 3 bases and J lost 7, with 25 bases in between. This CDR3 is 16 amino acids long. CDR1 is DFQATT, CDR2 SNEGSKA, per germline (reference sequence). DNA of the CDR3: TGCAGTGCTAGGAAGGGTTCGGGGACCACGACGGGGGAGCAGTACTTC. Translating it yields CSARKGSGTTTGEQYF.

The rearrangement uses TRBV27 and TRBJ2-3; D may be TRBD1 (5 bases). Trimming cost V 6 bases and J 5 bases, with 15 bases left between them. The germline gives CDR1 MNHEY, CDR2 SMNVEV (reference sequence). CDR3 length: 14 residues. The chain's CDR3 is CASRSRTLVDTQYF. The DNA for the CDR3 is TGTGCCAGCAGGAGCCGGACATTGGTAGATACGCAGTATTTT.

This clonotype was seen more than once but under ten times. The rearrangement joins TRBV20-1 to TRBJ2-1, with TRBD2 matching over 8 bases. Germline values: CDR1 DFQATT, CDR2 SNEGSKA (reference sequence). This CDR3 is 12 amino acids long. Written as DNA, the CDR3 is TGCAGAGCATTAGCGGGGTCGGGAAGGCAGTTCTTC. It encodes CRALAGSGRQFF.

This clonotype has a handful of counts. The V and J genes are TRBV5-1 and TRBJ2-7, with D perhaps assigned TRBD1 or TRBD2 (5 bases each). Trimming left V 0 bases short and J 3 bases short, with 10 bases between. The CDR3 length is 14 residues. Germline V lookup: CDR1 SGHRS, CDR2 YFSETQ. The CDR3 protein is CASSLAGQGYEQYF. The CDR3 nucleotides are TGCGCCAGCAGCTTGGCGGGGCAAGGCTACGAGCAGTACTTC. The variable domain in full, with the rest retrieved from reference TRBV5-1 and TRBJ2-7, is KAGVTQTPRYLIKTRGQQVTLSCSPISGHRSVSWYQQTPGQGLQFLFEYFSETQRNKGNFPGRFSGRQFSNSRSEMNVSTLELGDSALYLCASSLAGQGYEQYFGPGTRLTVT.

This clonotype turned up a few times. The gene calls are TRBV18 and TRBJ2-7, with 10 bases fitting TRBD2. CDR1 KGHSH and CDR2 LQKENI come from the germline V gene. V gave up 6 bases and J gave up 5 bases; unmatched junction bases: 10. The CDR3 loop spans 15 amino acids. The CDR3 protein is CASSASSSGRNEQYF. The CDR3 nucleotides read TGTGCCAGCTCCGCGTCGTCTAGCGGGAGAAACGAGCAGTACTTC.

The chain uses TRBV6-1 and TRBJ2-7, with D perhaps matching TRBD2 (6 bases). Germline assignment: CDR1 MNHNS and CDR2 SASEGT. The length of the CDR3 is 13 residues. V lost 7 bases and J 4 bases, leaving 14 bases between the germline ends. The CDR3 spells CASNGGRGYEQYF. CDR3 in DNA: TGTGCCAGCAACGGGGGTAGGGGATACGAGCAGTACTTC.

This clonotype was recorded a few times. V is TRBV10-3 and J is TRBJ2-5; no clear D. The CDR3 runs 12 residues. Trimming pared 4 bases from V and 4 bases from J, leaving 7 bases between. CDR1 is ENHRY and CDR2 is SYGVKD in the germline V gene. In DNA form, the CDR3 reads TGTGCCATCAGTGGACACGGAGAGACCCAGTACTTC. The encoded protein is CAISGHGETQYF.